A single sample gave rise to the 2 T cell receptor beta chains below, sequenced in a study of blood T cell repertoires in COVID-19. TCRdb's table, derived via immunoSEQ multiplex PCR, lists solely in-frame clones and lacks some. This table holds 490,000 or so clones, approximately 91% found once. Sequenced input: PBMCs or T cells enriched from blood (not recorded which). Receptors originate from a woman aged 55 to 70 who had recovered from COVID-19.

The chain has TRBV11-3 and TRBJ1-1; TRBD1 matches 7 bases. This CDR3 is 14 amino acids long. V shed 3 bases, J shed 0 bases, and the junction held 1 base outside the gene matches. Germline assignment: CDR1 SGHNT and CDR2 YENEEA. The CDR3 is CASSLGQLNTEAFF. For the CDR3, the DNA is TGTGCCAGCAGCTTGGGACAGCTGAACACTGAAGCTTTCTTT.

The chain recombines TRBV5-1 with TRBJ2-7; TRBD1 is a possible D gene (5 bases). Germline values: CDR1 SGHRS, CDR2 YFSETQ. The CDR3 length is 15 residues. Trimming removed 0 bases from V and 2 bases from J, with 12 bases in between. The CDR3, as DNA: TGCGCCAGCAGCTTGGCTGCAGGGCCTACCTACGAGCAGTACTTC. Translation gives CASSLAAGPTYEQYF. Based on the CDR3 plus reference TRBV5-1 and TRBJ2-7, the full variable domain is KAGVTQTPRYLIKTRGQQVTLSCSPISGHRSVSWYQQTPGQGLQFLFEYFSETQRNKGNFPGRFSGRQFSNSRSEMNVSTLELGDSALYLCASSLAAGPTYEQYFGPGTRLTVT.